The 8 T cell receptor beta chains below come from one sample, sequenced in a study of CD8+ T cells in alopecia areata. RNA was extracted and reverse transcribed into cDNA as the sequencing template. Sequenced by immunoSEQ multiplex PCR; TCRdb stores in-frame clones only, minus some. The repertoire holds under 75,000 clones, with about half as singletons. Specimen: CD8+ T cells sorted from blood, collected at week 0. Receptor source: a human donor with alopecia areata.

The chain recombines TRBV9 with TRBJ2-5; TRBD2 is a possible D gene (6 bases). Germline V gene data show CDR1 as SGDLS and CDR2 as YYNGEE. The germline V and J ends were trimmed by 3 bases and 2 bases, with 11 bases remaining between them. The CDR3 has 14 amino acids. CDR3 region: CASSDRDSQETQYF. Here the CDR3 DNA reads TGTGCCAGCAGCGACCGGGACTCACAAGAGACCCAGTACTTC. Together with reference TRBV9 and TRBJ2-5, the CDR3 gives the full variable domain: DSGVTQTPKHLITATGQRVTLRCSPRSGDLSVYWYQQSLDQGLQFLIQYYNGEERAKGNILERFSAQQFPDLHSELNLSSLELGDSALYFCASSDRDSQETQYFGPGTRLLVL.

This clone showed up just a few times. The chain employs TRBV7-9 and TRBJ2-7, with D uncertain. Looked up from germline, CDR1 is SEHNR and CDR2 is FQNEAQ (reference sequence). The V and J ends lost 5 bases and 0 bases respectively, with 17 bases between them. The CDR3 sequence is 16 residues long. CDR3 DNA: TGTGCCAGCAGCCCGCCCTCCTCCGCATACTCCTACGAGCAGTACTTC. Amino acids: CASSPPSSAYSYEQYF.

J is TRBJ1-1 and V is TRBV29-1; no definite D call. Germline lookup yields CDR1 SQVTM and CDR2 ANQGSEA. Trimming removed 3 bases at V and 7 bases at J, with 9 bases between. There are 11 residues in the CDR3. CDR3 loop: CSVEHWDEAFF. In DNA, the CDR3 is TGCAGCGTTGAGCATTGGGATGAAGCTTTCTTT.

This clone was counted a single time. The chain uses TRBV7-9 and TRBJ2-7; unclear D gene. The germline V gene encodes CDR1 SEHNR and CDR2 FQNEAQ (reference sequence). V lost 7 bases and J 4 bases, leaving 14 bases between the germline ends. The CDR3 is 13 residues long. CDR3 sequence (DNA): TGTGCCAGCACAATCGGAGCTAGTTACGAGCAGTACTTC. It yields the protein CASTIGASYEQYF.

The chain is built from TRBV19 and TRBJ2-1, with 7 bases matching TRBD1. Germline CDR1 reads LNHDA; CDR2 reads SQIVND (reference sequence). The CDR3 runs to 14 residues. Unmatched junction bases numbered 7, after V lost 5 bases and J lost 6 bases. The CDR3 loop reads CASSGDSELNEQFF. The CDR3 region has the DNA TGTGCCAGTAGTGGGGACAGCGAACTCAATGAGCAGTTCTTC.

V usage is TRBV6-1 and J usage is TRBJ2-2; TRBD2 is a possible D gene (5 bases). Germline CDR1 is MNHNS and CDR2 is SASEGT. Trimming took 8 bases from V and 5 from J, leaving 12 bases between them. The CDR3 has 13 residues. The CDR3 DNA follows: TGTGCCAGCCATTTCGGGGAGACCGGGGAGCTGTTTTTT. Its translation: CASHFGETGELFF.

The rearrangement uses TRBV30 and TRBJ2-7; 7 bases match TRBD1. There are 13 residues in the CDR3. The germline V gene has CDR1 GTSNPN and CDR2 SVGIG (reference sequence). V dropped 2 bases and J dropped 3; count of bases not matched to a gene: 4. The CDR3 DNA is TGTGCCTGGAGTCAGGGGGTAAACTACGAGCAGTACTTC. It is translated as CAWSQGVNYEQYF.

The rearrangement uses TRBV9 and TRBJ2-1; 7 bases line up with TRBD2. Unmatched junction bases numbered 13, after V lost 0 bases and J lost 7 bases. Germline V gives CDR1 SGDLS, CDR2 YYNGEE. This CDR3 has 17 amino acids. For the CDR3, the DNA is TGTGCCAGCAGCGTAGGTATGGCGGGAGAAAGAACTAATGAGCAGTTCTTC. Its protein product is CASSVGMAGERTNEQFF. Complete variable domain (other parts from reference TRBV9 and TRBJ2-1): DSGVTQTPKHLITATGQRVTLRCSPRSGDLSVYWYQQSLDQGLQFLIQYYNGEERAKGNILERFSAQQFPDLHSELNLSSLELGDSALYFCASSVGMAGERTNEQFFGPGTRLTVL.